The clone carrying this T cell receptor (beta chain) has just a few counts. This entry is derived from a study of blood T cell repertoires in COVID-19. In the study overall: Sites in the United States, Italy and Spain provided acute and convalescent COVID-19 samples.

Per the authors' pipeline: Scientists estimated how many nucleated cells there were by amplifying reference gene primers. Sequencing used immunoSEQ multiplex PCR; TCRdb keeps in-frame clones, though not all of them. The V and J calls and clone size come from that table; D and trimming were worked out from the DNA. Of almost 250,000 clones in the sample, approximately 86% were seen once. V lost 5 bases, J lost 8 bases, and 8 bases stayed unmatched. This CDR3 comprises 15 residues. Germline loops: CDR1 SGHNT, CDR2 YENEEA. Ages ranged from roughly 18 to 100 years, with residence in 24 US areas. The TCR comes from a woman in her 50s who had recovered from COVID-19. The chain carries TRBV11-3 and TRBJ2-1; TRBD1 matches at 11 bases. Sequencing was done on a sample of PBMCs or T cells enriched from blood (not recorded which). CDR3 in DNA: TGTGCCAGCAGCAGGGGGGACAGGGGGTACTATGAGCAGTTCTTC. Translated, it gives CASSRGDRGYYEQFF.